This T cell receptor beta chain derives from a study of blood T cell repertoires in COVID-19. Study overall: T cells, B-cell-depleted T cells, or PBMCs provided the cDNA or gDNA that served as material.

Using immunoSEQ multiplex PCR, the repertoire was profiled, and TCRdb retains in-frame clones only, with some absent. The repertoire holds about 190,000 clones, with about four fifths as singletons. This clone has a single count. Germline-derived CDR1 and CDR2 are SGHRS and YFSETQ. CDR3 size: 15 residues. Deletions cut 0 bases from V and 8 bases from J, with 12 bases between. Donors of Cohort 3 who recovered were those that had two negative PCRs, clearance, or symptom resolution. The receptor was isolated from a woman aged 25 to 39 who had recovered from COVID-19. The chain carries TRBV5-1 and TRBJ1-6; D remains ambiguous. Source material: PBMCs or T cells enriched from blood (not recorded which). For the CDR3, the DNA is TGCGCCAGCAGCTTGGGGGCAGTGGACTATTCACCCCTCCACTTT. This gives the protein CASSLGAVDYSPLHF. Based on the CDR3 plus reference TRBV5-1 and TRBJ1-6, the full variable domain is KAGVTQTPRYLIKTRGQQVTLSCSPISGHRSVSWYQQTPGQGLQFLFEYFSETQRNKGNFPGRFSGRQFSNSRSEMNVSTLELGDSALYLCASSLGAVDYSPLHFGNGTRLTVT.